This T cell receptor beta chain emerged from a study of PD-1 blockade in mismatch repair-deficient tumors. Study information: Patients had fewer than 15 mismatch repair-deficient cancer types and were previously treated and progressing.

Note on this clone: The antigen remains unidentified.

Study outcomes and limitations: Tumor-resident clones, often undetectable pretreatment in blood, expanded then contracted after pembrolizumab.

CDR3 length equals 12 residues. Looked up from germline, CDR1 is MNHNS and CDR2 is SASEGT. The ends were cut back, 2 bases at V and 11 bases at J, with 7 bases in the middle. Clones were sequenced by immunoSEQ multiplex PCR, and TCRdb holds only the in-frame ones, with some missing. The sample includes under 150,000 clones, approximately 91% of them seen just once. The TCR was taken from an adult with mismatch repair-deficient cancer. The material was peripheral blood, obtained 72 weeks after starting pembrolizumab. This rearrangement joins TRBV6-1 to TRBJ2-6, with D possibly matching TRBD1 (6 bases). Here the CDR3 DNA reads TGTGCCAGCAGTGAAAACAGGGACGTCCTGACTTTC. Translation gives CASSENRDVLTF.